Presented here are 8 T cell receptor beta chains from one specimen sequenced in a study of blood T cell repertoires in COVID-19. The data were produced by immunoSEQ multiplex PCR, yet TCRdb's version contains in-frame clones alone and is incomplete. This table holds 500,000 to 600,000 clones, 70% to 90% found once. The sample consisted of peripheral blood. All receptors come from a woman aged 45-65 years with COVID-19, enrolled during active disease.

The chain recombines TRBV5-6 with TRBJ1-2, with no clear D. The CDR3 loop spans 15 amino acids. Trimming pared 5 bases from V and 7 bases from J, leaving 21 bases between. Germline V CDR1 and CDR2: SGHDT, YYEEEE. The CDR3 spells CASSHTVGTSLGYTF. In nucleotides, the CDR3 is TGTGCCAGCAGTCATACCGTGGGCACGTCCCTTGGCTACACCTTC.

V is TRBV19 and J is TRBJ1-2, with D perhaps TRBD1 (6 bases). Trimming removed 1 base from V and 4 bases from J, with 13 bases in between. Germline values: CDR1 LNHDA, CDR2 SQIVND (reference sequence). The CDR3 sequence is 15 residues long. Written as DNA, the CDR3 is TGTGCCAGTAGTATAGTCTTACGGGACATCTATGGCTACACCTTC. Translating it yields CASSIVLRDIYGYTF.

The chain recombines TRBV7-8 with TRBJ1-2; TRBD1 might be the D (5 bases). Trimming left V 6 bases short and J 8 bases short, with 22 bases between. The CDR3 is 15 residues long. Germline V gene lookup returns CDR1 SGHVS and CDR2 FQNEAQ. CDR3 loop: CASSTNRRGASGYTF. DNA for the CDR3: TGTGCCAGCAGTACGAACCGGAGGGGCGCCTCAGGCTACACCTTC.

The chain combines TRBV12-5 with TRBJ2-6; TRBD2 might be the D (6 bases). In germline, CDR1 is LGHNT, CDR2 FRNRAP. The V end lost 0 bases, the J end lost 4 bases, and 16 bases lay between the germline ends. This CDR3 has 18 amino acids. The CDR3 loop reads CASGLVPLGGAGANVLTF. The DNA for the CDR3 is TGTGCTAGTGGTTTGGTACCCCTTGGAGGGGCCGGGGCCAACGTCCTGACTTTC. The full variable domain, with the rest looked up from reference TRBV12-5 and TRBJ2-6, is DARVTQTPRHKVTEMGQEVTMRCQPILGHNTVFWYRQTMMQGLELLAYFRNRAPLDDSGMPKDRFSAEMPDATLATLKIQPSEPRDSAVYFCASGLVPLGGAGANVLTFGAGSRLTVL.

The rearrangement uses TRBV27 and TRBJ2-1; D is possibly TRBD2 (6 bases). This CDR3 is built from 16 residues. Trimming took 2 bases from V and 3 from J, leaving 14 bases between them. Germline V gives CDR1 MNHEY, CDR2 SMNVEV (reference sequence). CDR3 in amino acids: CASSLLAHPRYNEQFF. CDR3 nucleotides: TGTGCCAGCAGTTTACTAGCGCACCCTCGCTACAATGAGCAGTTCTTC.

V is TRBV29-1 and J is TRBJ2-2, with D possibly matching TRBD1 (5 bases). The CDR3 sequence is 12 residues long. The germline gives CDR1 SQVTM, CDR2 ANQGSEA. Trimming removed 5 bases at V and 7 bases at J, with 11 bases between. The CDR3 here is CSVTVGVGELFF. The CDR3 nucleotides are TGCAGCGTTACAGTAGGGGTCGGGGAGCTGTTTTTT.

Comments on this clone: The sample contains more than one DNA sequence encoding this CDR3. This chain uses TRBV3-1 (or the pseudogene TRBV3-2) with TRBJ2-7; 7 bases fit TRBD1. With V trimmed by 1 base and J by 2 bases, 2 bases remained unmatched. The CDR3 extends over 14 amino acids. CDR1 LGHDT and CDR2 YNNKEL come from the germline V gene (reference sequence). The CDR3 bases are TGTGCCAGCAGCCAAGGACAGGGTACCTACGAGCAGTACTTC. Translation: CASSQGQGTYEQYF.

The chain combines TRBV6-1 with TRBJ1-6, with 7 bases matching TRBD1. CDR3 length: 14 residues. J lost 10 bases, V lost 2 bases, and 5 bases had no gene match. Germline values: CDR1 MNHNS, CDR2 SASEGT. The CDR3: CASSETGDYSPLHF. CDR3 in DNA: TGTGCCAGCAGTGAAACAGGGGATTACTCACCCCTCCACTTT.